These 29 T cell receptor beta chains originate from one sample sequenced in a study of beta chain features in type 1 diabetes. Overall study results and limits: TCRB CDR3s from Type 1 diabetes patients were moderately but significantly shorter in all four CD4+ subsets.

Expressed TCRB transcripts got sequenced, as all isolated RNA was reverse transcribed. The table came from immunoSEQ multiplex PCR; TCRdb's copy has only in-frame clones and leaves some out. This sample has some 170,000 clones, with more than 60% found just once. The antigens for these receptors are not known. The sample comprised naive CD4+ T cells from blood. The receptors originated from a man under 40 with type 1 diabetes.

The V gene is TRBV9, the J gene TRBJ2-3; 10 positions match TRBD1. The CDR3 totals 16 residues. CDR1 SGDLS and CDR2 YYNGEE come from the germline V gene. The ends lost 4 bases at V and 1 base at J; junction bases unmatched: 6. CDR3 amino acids: CASSKSGTGGTDTQYF. The CDR3 bases are TGTGCCAGCAGCAAATCCGGGACAGGGGGCACAGATACGCAGTATTTT. The whole variable domain, filled in from reference TRBV9 and TRBJ2-3, reads DSGVTQTPKHLITATGQRVTLRCSPRSGDLSVYWYQQSLDQGLQFLIQYYNGEERAKGNILERFSAQQFPDLHSELNLSSLELGDSALYFCASSKSGTGGTDTQYFGPGTRLTVL.

This clone was picked up a small number of times. Relative to the germline gene, one junction end is altered; a read error may explain this. The rearrangement uses TRBV7-7 and TRBJ2-2, with D possibly matching TRBD2 (5 bases). From germline, CDR1 is SSHAT and CDR2 FNYEAQ (reference sequence). The CDR3 length is 13 residues. The CDR3 sequence is CASSSGPTGELFF. The CDR3 DNA is TGTGCTAGCAGCAGCGGACCAACCGGGGAGCTGTTTTTT.

The chain recombines TRBV7-9 with TRBJ2-3, with TRBD1 matching 8 bases. Trimming cost V 5 bases and J 2 bases; bases outside gene matches: 9. Looked up from germline, CDR1 is SEHNR and CDR2 is FQNEAQ (reference sequence). The CDR3 spans 16 residues. The CDR3 here is CASSPPTGAFTDTQYF. CDR3 DNA: TGTGCCAGCAGCCCGCCGACAGGGGCTTTCACAGATACGCAGTATTTT.

This rearrangement joins TRBV5-1 to TRBJ2-1; possible D gene TRBD1, 6 bases. In germline, CDR1 is SGHRS, CDR2 YFSETQ. The V and J ends lost 4 bases and 6 bases respectively, with 14 bases between them. This CDR3 spans 14 amino acids. In nucleotides, the CDR3 is TGCGCCAGCAGCCCTCGGGACACTCTCAATGAGCAGTTCTTC. As protein: CASSPRDTLNEQFF. Filled out from reference TRBV5-1 and TRBJ2-1, the complete variable domain reads KAGVTQTPRYLIKTRGQQVTLSCSPISGHRSVSWYQQTPGQGLQFLFEYFSETQRNKGNFPGRFSGRQFSNSRSEMNVSTLELGDSALYLCASSPRDTLNEQFFGPGTRLTVL.

The table lists this clone with a count of one. The chain couples TRBV30 to TRBJ1-6; D unclear. V lost 3 bases and J 5 bases, leaving 11 bases between the germline ends. The CDR3 is made up of 14 amino acids. CDR1 and CDR2 from the germline V gene are GTSNPN and SVGIG (reference sequence). As DNA, the CDR3 is TGTGCCTGGAGAGGAACCGGGGATAATTCACCCCTCCACTTT. The encoded protein is CAWRGTGDNSPLHF.

This clone was found a few times. The chain combines TRBV29-1 with TRBJ2-1; no reliable D call. Per the germline V gene, CDR1 is SQVTM and CDR2 is ANQGSEA. The CDR3 contains 11 residues. V was trimmed by 3 bases and J by 5 bases, leaving 5 bases between them. The CDR3 loop is CSVEVHNEQFF. The CDR3 bases are TGCAGCGTTGAGGTCCACAATGAGCAGTTCTTC.

The chain joins TRBV29-1 to TRBJ1-2, with unresolved D. In germline, CDR1 is SQVTM, CDR2 ANQGSEA. The CDR3 loop spans 11 amino acids. Trimming pared 6 bases from V and 3 bases from J, leaving 8 bases between. The chain's CDR3 is CSVVWDYGYTF. DNA for the CDR3: TGCAGCGTCGTTTGGGACTATGGCTACACCTTC.

Written as DNA, the CDR3 is TGTGCCAGCAGTTACTCGTCCAGGTACCCCTACGAGCAGTACTTC. As protein: CASSYSSRYPYEQYF. This chain links TRBV6-5 with TRBJ2-7, with D unresolved. The CDR3 contains 15 residues. Germline V gene sequence: CDR1 MNHEY, CDR2 SVGAGI. V was shortened by 0 bases and J by 2 bases, with 11 bases between the two germline ends.

This clone was detected once. The V gene is TRBV2, the J gene TRBJ2-5, with TRBD2 as a possible D gene (6 bases). Trimming stripped 4 bases from V and 4 bases from J, with 10 bases between. The CDR3 covers 13 residues. Per germline, CDR1 SNHLY and CDR2 FYNNEI. Here the CDR3 reads CASSGTISETQYF. The DNA of the CDR3 is TGTGCCAGCAGTGGGACTATTTCAGAGACCCAGTACTTC.

The chain combines TRBV5-6 with TRBJ2-5; no clear D gene. CDR3 length equals 15 residues. Germline lookup yields CDR1 SGHDT and CDR2 YYEEEE. V was pared by 2 bases and J by 4 bases, with 15 bases between. The CDR3 DNA follows: TGTGCCAGCAGCTTACCCGGCCTTTTGGGAGAGACCCAGTACTTC. This codes for CASSLPGLLGETQYF. Supplemented by reference TRBV5-6 and TRBJ2-5, the full variable domain reads DAGVTQSPTHLIKTRGQQVTLRCSPKSGHDTVSWYQQALGQGPQFIFQYYEEEERQRGNFPDRFSGHQFPNYSSELNVNALLLGDSALYLCASSLPGLLGETQYFGPGTRLLVL.

This clone was seen more than once but under ten times. V is TRBV9 and J is TRBJ1-6; D not certain. The germline V and J ends were trimmed by 1 base and 0 bases, with 11 bases remaining between them. Germline V gene data show CDR1 as SGDLS and CDR2 as YYNGEE. CDR3 length: 17 amino acids. Written as DNA, the CDR3 is TGTGCCAGCAGCGTAAATTTACAGAGCTCCTATAATTCACCCCTCCACTTT. Translating gives CASSVNLQSSYNSPLHF. Drawing the rest from reference TRBV9 and TRBJ1-6, the complete variable domain is DSGVTQTPKHLITATGQRVTLRCSPRSGDLSVYWYQQSLDQGLQFLIQYYNGEERAKGNILERFSAQQFPDLHSELNLSSLELGDSALYFCASSVNLQSSYNSPLHFGNGTRLTVT.

J is TRBJ2-6 and V is TRBV5-1; 7 positions match TRBD1. CDR1 and CDR2 from the germline V gene are SGHRS and YFSETQ. V was pared by 4 bases and J by 4 bases, with 8 bases of the junction left unmatched. The CDR3 extends over 16 amino acids. The CDR3 loop is CASSRLGQAGANVLTF. For the CDR3, the DNA is TGCGCCAGCAGCCGCCTTGGACAGGCCGGGGCCAACGTCCTGACTTTC. Combining the CDR3 with reference TRBV5-1 and TRBJ2-6 gives the whole variable domain KAGVTQTPRYLIKTRGQQVTLSCSPISGHRSVSWYQQTPGQGLQFLFEYFSETQRNKGNFPGRFSGRQFSNSRSEMNVSTLELGDSALYLCASSRLGQAGANVLTFGAGSRLTVL.

The chain links TRBV28 to TRBJ2-3; 11 positions match TRBD2. This CDR3 contains 18 residues. Trimming took 2 bases from V and 2 from J; bases not matched to a gene: 9. In germline, CDR1 is MDHEN, CDR2 SYDVKM. Here the CDR3 DNA reads TGTGCCAGCAGTTTAACTAGCGGGGGCGCGTACTTCACAGATACGCAGTATTTT. It codes for CASSLTSGGAYFTDTQYF.

The V call is TRBV2, the J call TRBJ2-7, with unresolved D. V gave up 4 bases and J gave up 2 bases, with 12 bases separating them. The germline V gene encodes CDR1 SNHLY and CDR2 FYNNEI. This CDR3 has 14 amino acids. CDR3 nucleotides: TGTGCCAGCAGTGCTGCAGTTAAAACCTACGAGCAGTACTTC. Translation: CASSAAVKTYEQYF.

V gene TRBV7-2 combines with J gene TRBJ2-5; TRBD1 matches at 7 bases. The CDR3 is 14 residues long. Per germline, CDR1 SGHTA and CDR2 FQGNSA. V shed 6 bases, J shed 5 bases, and the junction held 9 bases outside the gene matches. CDR3 sequence reads: CASSPQGSWETQYF. CDR3 sequence (DNA): TGTGCCAGCAGTCCACAGGGGAGTTGGGAGACCCAGTACTTC.

The chain couples TRBV29-1 to TRBJ2-5; 9 nucleotides align to TRBD1. Looked up from germline, CDR1 is SQVTM and CDR2 is ANQGSEA. With 4 bases clipped from V and 3 bases from J, the junction kept 3 bases outside the gene matches. This CDR3 spans 13 amino acids. The CDR3 nucleotides read TGCAGCGTTGCGGACAGGGGAAAAGAGACCCAGTACTTC. This translates into CSVADRGKETQYF.

With respect to this clone: The sample contains more than one DNA sequence encoding this CDR3. The chain links TRBV7-9 to TRBJ1-4, with TRBD1 matching 7 bases. This CDR3 has 14 residues. The germline V gene encodes CDR1 SEHNR and CDR2 FQNEAQ (reference sequence). Trimming cost V 1 base and J 7 bases; bases outside gene matches: 3. This CDR3 reads CASSLGQGGEKLFF. The DNA of the CDR3 is TGTGCCAGCAGCTTAGGACAGGGTGGTGAAAAACTGTTTTTT.

The V call is TRBV7-9, the J call TRBJ1-2; the D is unclear. Germline CDR1 and CDR2: SEHNR and FQNEAQ (reference sequence). V was clipped by 3 bases and J by 5 bases, with 13 bases between them. The CDR3 consists of 14 residues. The CDR3 reads CASSFIGREYGYTF. The CDR3 DNA follows: TGTGCCAGCAGCTTCATAGGCAGAGAATATGGCTACACCTTC. Looking up the rest from reference TRBV7-9 and TRBJ1-2 gives the full variable domain: DTGVSQNPRHKITKRGQNVTFRCDPISEHNRLYWYRQTLGQGPEFLTYFQNEAQLEKSRLLSDRFSAERPKGSFSTLEIQRTEQGDSAMYLCASSFIGREYGYTFGSGTRLTVV.

J is TRBJ2-3 and V is TRBV18, with no clear D. Trimming cost V 6 bases and J 5 bases, with 9 bases left between them. Germline CDR1 reads KGHSH; CDR2 reads LQKENI. The CDR3 has 12 amino acids. The CDR3 loop is CASSPEEDTQYF. The CDR3 DNA is TGTGCCAGCTCCCCAGAGGAAGATACGCAGTATTTT.

V is TRBV7-2 and J is TRBJ2-7, with 11 nucleotides matching TRBD2. There are 17 residues in the CDR3. Germline V gene data show CDR1 as SGHTA and CDR2 as FQGNSA. V gave up 2 bases and J gave up 5 bases; unmatched junction bases: 11. DNA for the CDR3: TGTGCCAGCAGCTTATTAGGGGCAGGACTAGCGGGCCACGAGCAGTACTTC. Its protein is CASSLLGAGLAGHEQYF.

This clone was counted only a few times. For the CDR3, the DNA is TGCAGCGTTGGGGTGAGAGCTAACCAAGAGACCCAGTACTTC. This codes for CSVGVRANQETQYF. The V and J genes are TRBV29-1 and TRBJ2-5, with D unclear. The V gene's germline CDR1 is SQVTM and CDR2 ANQGSEA. The CDR3 loop spans 14 amino acids. Between the trimmed V and J ends, which lost 4 bases and 0 bases, there was a span of 12 bases.

This clone was counted a few times. The rearrangement uses TRBV30 and TRBJ2-1, with D unresolved. The length of the CDR3 is 10 residues. CDR1 GTSNPN and CDR2 SVGIG come from the germline V gene (reference sequence). Trimming pared 3 bases from V and 7 bases from J, leaving 4 bases between. The CDR3 sequence is CAWRENEQFF. Written as DNA, the CDR3 is TGTGCCTGGAGGGAAAATGAGCAGTTCTTC.

The chain links TRBV30 to TRBJ1-4; 7 nucleotides align to TRBD1. Germline trimming cut 6 bases from V and 2 bases from J; bases unmatched to any gene: 3. CDR3 length: 13 amino acids. Germline V gene lookup returns CDR1 GTSNPN and CDR2 SVGIG (reference sequence). The CDR3 DNA follows: TGTGCCTGTCTCAGGGGGACTAATGAAAAACTGTTTTTT. Protein sequence: CACLRGTNEKLFF.

The V and J genes are TRBV7-2 and TRBJ2-3, with no clear D. The V and J ends lost 5 bases and 6 bases respectively, with 9 bases between them. CDR1 and CDR2 from the germline V gene are SGHTA and FQGNSA. This CDR3 contains 12 residues. CDR3: CASSLSYDTQYF. The CDR3 coding sequence is TGTGCCAGCAGCCTGAGCTATGATACGCAGTATTTT.

This CDR3 reads CASRGHALNQPQHF. In DNA form, the CDR3 reads TGTGCCAGCAGGGGCCACGCGCTCAATCAGCCCCAGCATTTT. The chain carries TRBV28 and TRBJ1-5; no clear D gene. This CDR3 is 14 amino acids long. The ends were cut back, 6 bases at V and 3 bases at J, with 12 bases in the middle. Germline CDR1 MDHEN, CDR2 SYDVKM. Variable domain in full (rest from reference TRBV28 and TRBJ1-5): DVKVTQSSRYLVKRTGEKVFLECVQDMDHENMFWYRQDPGLGLRLIYFSYDVKMKEKGDIPEGYSVSREKKERFSLILESASTNQTSMYLCASRGHALNQPQHFGDGTRLSIL.

This clone was seen a handful of times. J is TRBJ2-3 and V is TRBV7-2; 10 nucleotides match TRBD2. The CDR3 is made up of 16 amino acids. Germline V gene data show CDR1 as SGHTA and CDR2 as FQGNSA. V lost 3 bases to trimming and J lost 2 bases; unmatched junction nucleotides: 5. For the CDR3, the DNA is TGTGCCAGCAGCTTTCTAGCGGGGGCACCCACAGATACGCAGTATTTT. It specifies CASSFLAGAPTDTQYF.

The chain is built from TRBV2 and TRBJ2-1; TRBD1 might be the D (5 bases). The V gene's germline CDR1 is SNHLY and CDR2 FYNNEI. V lost 7 bases, J lost 7 bases, and 8 bases lay in between. There are 11 residues in the CDR3. The CDR3 sequence: CASKGVNEQFF. The DNA for the CDR3 is TGTGCCAGCAAAGGGGTGAATGAGCAGTTCTTC.

This rearrangement joins TRBV29-1 to TRBJ2-1, with TRBD2 identical over 8 bases. With 1 base clipped from V and 6 bases from J, the junction kept 5 bases outside the gene matches. Germline values: CDR1 SQVTM, CDR2 ANQGSEA. The CDR3 contains 14 residues. In DNA form, the CDR3 reads TGCAGCGTTGAAGCGGCTAGCGGGCCCAATGAGCAGTTCTTC. Protein sequence: CSVEAASGPNEQFF.

The chain is built from TRBV29-1 and TRBJ2-3; 8 bases align to TRBD1. V lost 3 bases, J lost 4 bases, and 3 bases stayed unmatched. The germline V gene encodes CDR1 SQVTM and CDR2 ANQGSEA. The CDR3 contains 13 residues. CDR3 protein: CSVDRGLADTQYF. The CDR3 DNA follows: TGCAGCGTTGACAGGGGGCTGGCAGATACGCAGTATTTT.